The present entry profiles one T cell receptor beta chain with its context. Using immunoSEQ multiplex PCR, the repertoire was profiled, and TCRdb retains in-frame clones only, with some absent. Of about 130,000 clones in the sample, roughly 92% were seen once. This specimen comes from a study of control samples from healthy donors and cancer patients. CDR1 is SGHAT, CDR2 FQNNGV, per germline. V lost 2 bases and J lost 8, with 6 bases in between. The CDR3 spans 11 residues. Sequencing was done on a sample of blood. This chain links TRBV11-2 with TRBJ1-1; no clear D gene. This clonotype was obtained from a man younger than 35 in good health. The CDR3 DNA reads as TGTGCCAGCAGCTTAATGGGGGAAGCTTTCTTT. Amino acids: CASSLMGEAFF. Full variable domain (rest looked up from reference TRBV11-2 and TRBJ1-1): EAGVAQSPRYKIIEKRQSVAFWCNPISGHATLYWYQQILGQGPKLLIQFQNNGVVDDSQLPKDRFSAERLKGVDSTLKIQPAKLEDSAVYLCASSLMGEAFFGQGTRLTVV.